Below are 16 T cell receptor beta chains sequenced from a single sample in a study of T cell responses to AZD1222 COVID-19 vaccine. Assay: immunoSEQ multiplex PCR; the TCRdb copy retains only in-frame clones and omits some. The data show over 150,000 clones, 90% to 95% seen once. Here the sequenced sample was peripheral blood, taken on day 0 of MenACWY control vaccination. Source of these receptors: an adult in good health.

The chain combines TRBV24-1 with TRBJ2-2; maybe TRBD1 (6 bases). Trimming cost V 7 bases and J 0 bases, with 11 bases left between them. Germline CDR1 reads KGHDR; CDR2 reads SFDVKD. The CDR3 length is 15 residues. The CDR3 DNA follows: TGTGCCACCAGGACCCAGGGGCCGAACACCGGGGAGCTGTTTTTT. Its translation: CATRTQGPNTGELFF.

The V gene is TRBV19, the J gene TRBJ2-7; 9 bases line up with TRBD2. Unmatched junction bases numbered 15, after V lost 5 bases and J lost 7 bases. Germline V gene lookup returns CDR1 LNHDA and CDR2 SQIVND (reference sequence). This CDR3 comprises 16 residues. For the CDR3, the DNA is TGTGCCAGTAGTCCCAATAGCGGGAGCGCCCGAAGGGAGCAGTACTTC. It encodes CASSPNSGSARREQYF. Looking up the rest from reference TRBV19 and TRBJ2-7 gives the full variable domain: DGGITQSPKYLFRKEGQNVTLSCEQNLNHDAMYWYRQDPGQGLRLIYYSQIVNDFQKGDIAEGYSVSREKKESFPLTVTSAQKNPTAFYLCASSPNSGSARREQYFGPGTRLTVT.

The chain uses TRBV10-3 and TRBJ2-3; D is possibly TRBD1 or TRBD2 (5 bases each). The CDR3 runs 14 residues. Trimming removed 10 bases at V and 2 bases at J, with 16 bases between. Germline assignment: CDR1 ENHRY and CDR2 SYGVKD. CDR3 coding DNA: TGTGCCACTCGGGACGTGGCGGACACAGATACGCAGTATTTT. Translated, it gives CATRDVADTDTQYF.

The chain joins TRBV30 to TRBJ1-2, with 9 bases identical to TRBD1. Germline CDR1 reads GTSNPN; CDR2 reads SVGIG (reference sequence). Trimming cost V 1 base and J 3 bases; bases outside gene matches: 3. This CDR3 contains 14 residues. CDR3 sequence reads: CAWSEDRGHYGYTF. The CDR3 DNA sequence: TGTGCCTGGAGTGAGGACAGGGGTCACTATGGCTACACCTTC.

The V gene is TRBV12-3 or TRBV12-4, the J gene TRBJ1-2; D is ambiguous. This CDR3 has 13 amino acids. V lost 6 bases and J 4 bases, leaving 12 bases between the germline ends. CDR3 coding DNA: TGTGCCAGCAGCCTCGTGGGGTCCTATGGCTACACCTTC. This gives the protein CASSLVGSYGYTF.

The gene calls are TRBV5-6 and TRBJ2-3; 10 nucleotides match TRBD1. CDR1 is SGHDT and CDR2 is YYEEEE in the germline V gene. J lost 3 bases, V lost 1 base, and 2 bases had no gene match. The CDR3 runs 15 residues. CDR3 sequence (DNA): TGTGCCAGCAGCTTGAGACAGGGGGCAACAGATACGCAGTATTTT. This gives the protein CASSLRQGATDTQYF.

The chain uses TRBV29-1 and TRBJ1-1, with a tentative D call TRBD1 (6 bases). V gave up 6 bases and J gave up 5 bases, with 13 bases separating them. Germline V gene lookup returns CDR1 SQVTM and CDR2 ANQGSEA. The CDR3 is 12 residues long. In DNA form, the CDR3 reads TGCAGCGTCCAACAGGGCGGGACTGAAGCTTTCTTT. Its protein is CSVQQGGTEAFF.

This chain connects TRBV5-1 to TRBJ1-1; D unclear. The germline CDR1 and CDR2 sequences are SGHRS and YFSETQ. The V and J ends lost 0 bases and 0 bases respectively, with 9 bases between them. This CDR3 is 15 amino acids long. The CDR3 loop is CASSLGGSVNTEAFF. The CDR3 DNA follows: TGCGCCAGCAGCTTGGGGGGTAGTGTGAACACTGAAGCTTTCTTT.

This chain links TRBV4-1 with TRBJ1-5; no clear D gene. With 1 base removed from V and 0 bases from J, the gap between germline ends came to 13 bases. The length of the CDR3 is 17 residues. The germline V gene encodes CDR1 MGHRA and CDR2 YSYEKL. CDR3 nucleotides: TGCGCCAGCAGCCAAGTAGACCTGATCTATAGCAATCAGCCCCAGCATTTT. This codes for CASSQVDLIYSNQPQHF.

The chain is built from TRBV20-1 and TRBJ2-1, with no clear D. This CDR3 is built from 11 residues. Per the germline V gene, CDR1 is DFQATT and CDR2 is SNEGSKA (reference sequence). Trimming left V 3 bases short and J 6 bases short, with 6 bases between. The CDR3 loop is CSASRSNEQFF. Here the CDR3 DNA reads TGCAGTGCTAGTCGGAGCAATGAGCAGTTCTTC.

This CDR3 reads CAWTSAQGNGYTF. The CDR3 DNA follows: TGTGCCTGGACTTCAGCCCAGGGGAATGGCTACACCTTC. The chain has TRBV30 and TRBJ1-2; possible D gene TRBD1, 6 bases. This CDR3 spans 13 amino acids. Trimming took off 4 bases at V and 6 bases at J, with 15 bases between the two ends. Germline lookup yields CDR1 GTSNPN and CDR2 SVGIG (reference sequence).

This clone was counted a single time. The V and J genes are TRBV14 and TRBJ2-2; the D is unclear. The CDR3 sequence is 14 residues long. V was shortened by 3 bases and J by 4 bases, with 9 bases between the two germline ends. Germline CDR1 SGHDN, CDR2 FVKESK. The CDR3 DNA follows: TGTGCCAGCAGCCATCGCAGCTTCACCGGGGAGCTGTTTTTT. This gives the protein CASSHRSFTGELFF. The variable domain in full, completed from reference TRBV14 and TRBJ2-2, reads EAGVTQFPSHSVIEKGQTVTLRCDPISGHDNLYWYRRVMGKEIKFLLHFVKESKQDESGMPNNRFLAERTGGTYSTLKVQPAELEDSGVYFCASSHRSFTGELFFGEGSRLTVL.

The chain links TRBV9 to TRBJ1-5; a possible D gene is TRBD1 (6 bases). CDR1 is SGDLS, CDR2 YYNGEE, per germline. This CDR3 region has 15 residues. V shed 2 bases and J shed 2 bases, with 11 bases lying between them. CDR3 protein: CASSVAGAGNQPQHF. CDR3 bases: TGTGCCAGCAGCGTTGCGGGGGCCGGCAATCAGCCCCAGCATTTT.

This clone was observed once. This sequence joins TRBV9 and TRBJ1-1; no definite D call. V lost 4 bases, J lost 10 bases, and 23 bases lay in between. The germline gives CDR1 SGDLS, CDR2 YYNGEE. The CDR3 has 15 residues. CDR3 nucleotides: TGTGCCAGCAGCACCACCGATGAACACTGGGGTCGAGCTTTCTTT. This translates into CASSTTDEHWGRAFF.

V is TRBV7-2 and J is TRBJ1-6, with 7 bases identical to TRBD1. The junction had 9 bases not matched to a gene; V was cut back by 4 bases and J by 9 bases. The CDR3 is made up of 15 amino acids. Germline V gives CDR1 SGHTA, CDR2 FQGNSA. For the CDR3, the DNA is TGTGCCAGCAGCTCTAGCGGACAGGACCGTTCACCCCTCCACTTT. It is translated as CASSSSGQDRSPLHF.

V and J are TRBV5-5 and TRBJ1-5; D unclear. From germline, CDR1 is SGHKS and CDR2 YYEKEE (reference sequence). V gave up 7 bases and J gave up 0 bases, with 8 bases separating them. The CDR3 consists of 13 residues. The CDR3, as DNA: TGTGCCAGCGGGTACAGTAGCAATCAGCCCCAGCATTTT. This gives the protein CASGYSSNQPQHF.